This T cell receptor beta chain was observed in a study of beta chain features in type 1 diabetes. Regarding the study as a whole: The analysis here could not establish whether HLA type shapes TCRB rearrangement. Patients with type 1 diabetes carried fewer insertions and had more deletions at their VDJ junctions. The similarity of naive, central memory and Treg TCRB repertoires appeared greater among patients than among healthy donors.

To note about this clone: Its antigen is not identified.

Sequenced material consisted of expressed TCRB transcripts (all of the isolated RNA was reverse transcribed). TCRdb keeps only in-frame clones here, not all; method: immunoSEQ multiplex PCR. The repertoire holds over 700,000 clones, with about a sixth as singletons. Germline V gene lookup returns CDR1 MNHNY and CDR2 SVGAGI (reference sequence). J was trimmed by 2 bases and V by 4 bases; bases with no gene match: 7. CDR3 length: 16 residues. J is TRBJ2-3 and V is TRBV6-6, with 9 bases identical to TRBD2. Sequenced input: naive CD4+ T cells from blood. The sequence came from a woman between 18 and 29 years old in good health. The CDR3 bases are TGTGCCAGCAGTTCCGCCCTAGCGGGAACCACAGATACGCAGTATTTT. Translating it yields CASSSALAGTTDTQYF.